The count of the clone carrying this TCR beta chain is one. Authors' analysis steps: Nucleated cell counts were estimated from reference gene primer amplification. Method: immunoSEQ multiplex PCR; TCRdb's copy keeps in-frame clones and lacks some. V and J calls and clone size come straight from that table; D and trimming were deduced from the DNA. The sample contains roughly 68,000 clones, approximately 85% of which appear only once. This record belongs to a study of blood T cell repertoires in COVID-19. CDR3 length: 14 residues. V lost 7 bases to trimming and J lost 1 base; unmatched junction nucleotides: 3. The germline V gene encodes CDR1 ENHRY and CDR2 SYGVKD.

V gene TRBV10-3 combines with J gene TRBJ2-3; 9 nucleotides line up with TRBD1. This receptor was taken from a man between 50 and 59 years old with acute or convalescent COVID-19. The sample comprised peripheral blood. The CDR3 loop reads CAINRGHRTDTQYF. In DNA, the CDR3 is TGTGCCATCAACAGGGGGCACCGCACAGATACGCAGTATTTT.